Listed here are 22 T cell receptor beta chains from one sample, sequenced in a study of blood T cell repertoires in COVID-19. This table comes from immunoSEQ multiplex PCR, and its TCRdb copy is limited to in-frame clones, with some not included. The data show approximately 40,000 clones, 85% to 90% seen once. Sequenced: peripheral blood. All receptors come from a man aged 45-65 years in a cohort sampled during active COVID-19.

This rearrangement joins TRBV7-9 to TRBJ2-1, with 9 bases that match TRBD2. The junction had 5 bases not matched to a gene; V was cut back by 6 bases and J by 11 bases. The CDR3 length is 12 residues. Germline V gene data show CDR1 as SEHNR and CDR2 as FQNEAQ (reference sequence). As DNA, the CDR3 is TGTGCCAGCAGATCCAGCGGGAGGAAGCAGTTCTTC. Its translation is CASRSSGRKQFF.

This chain joins TRBV30 and TRBJ1-3, with D maybe TRBD1 (5 bases). CDR3 length: 14 residues. V was clipped by 2 bases and J by 0 bases, with 8 bases between them. The V gene's germline CDR1 is GTSNPN and CDR2 SVGIG (reference sequence). The CDR3: CAWSKGYSGNTIYF. The CDR3 region has the DNA TGTGCCTGGAGTAAGGGGTACTCTGGAAACACCATATATTTT.

The gene calls are TRBV12-3 or TRBV12-4 and TRBJ2-3; D unresolved. This CDR3 comprises 12 residues. V was cut by 3 bases and J by 10 bases, with 11 bases left in between. CDR3: CASSFIAFPQYF. In nucleotides, the CDR3 is TGTGCCAGCAGTTTCATAGCATTCCCGCAGTATTTT.

The chain uses TRBV12-3 or TRBV12-4 and TRBJ2-1, with 8 bases fitting TRBD2. This CDR3 has 13 residues. The V and J ends lost 6 bases and 12 bases, in that order; junction bases with no gene match: 10. The CDR3 is CASRATTGRVQFF. DNA of the CDR3: TGTGCCAGCAGAGCCACAACCGGGAGGGTGCAGTTCTTC.

The V and J genes are TRBV4-1 and TRBJ2-5, with a weak D call TRBD1 (5 bases). V lost 3 bases to trimming and J lost 5 bases, with 16 bases between them. This CDR3 is built from 15 residues. Germline V CDR1 and CDR2: MGHRA, YSYEKL. CDR3 DNA: TGCGCCAGCAGCCACCCCAAGGGGTTCCCTGAGACCCAGTACTTC. Protein sequence: CASSHPKGFPETQYF.

The V call is TRBV12-3 or TRBV12-4, the J call TRBJ2-7; D is ambiguous. V dropped 6 bases and J dropped 5 bases, with 11 bases sitting between them. CDR3 length: 12 residues. The chain's CDR3 is CASSPGVHEQYF. Written as DNA, the CDR3 is TGTGCCAGCAGCCCGGGTGTCCACGAGCAGTACTTC.

V and J are TRBV3-1 (or the pseudogene TRBV3-2) and TRBJ2-3, with 7 nucleotides matching TRBD1. CDR1 and CDR2 (germline): LGHDT, YNNKEL (reference sequence). The CDR3 sequence is 16 residues long. The junction had 11 bases not matched to a gene; V was cut back by 4 bases and J by 4 bases. The CDR3 here is CASSPLAGGRSDTQYF. In nucleotides, the CDR3 is TGTGCCAGCAGCCCTCTGGCAGGGGGTAGGTCAGATACGCAGTATTTT.

The CDR3 region has the DNA TGTGCCAGCAGCTCGACAGGACAGGGAGGGTCACCCCTCCACTTT. Translating gives CASSSTGQGGSPLHF. The rearrangement joins TRBV5-4 to TRBJ1-6; TRBD1 matches at 8 bases. Trimming removed 3 bases from V and 10 bases from J; junction bases left unmatched: 9. The CDR3 totals 15 residues. Germline V gene lookup returns CDR1 SGHNT and CDR2 YYREEE (reference sequence).

The chain joins TRBV28 to TRBJ2-3; a possible D gene is TRBD2 (6 bases). Trimming cost V 2 bases and J 10 bases, with 22 bases left between them. The CDR3 totals 16 residues. Per germline, CDR1 MDHEN and CDR2 SYDVKM. For the CDR3, the DNA is TGTGCCAGCAGTTTAGAATCGACGGGACTCCCGATGCCGCAGTATTTT. Protein product: CASSLESTGLPMPQYF.

The genes are TRBV18 and TRBJ2-7; D is unresolved. The germline gives CDR1 KGHSH, CDR2 LQKENI. Trimming shortened V by 6 bases and J by 3 bases, and 18 bases separated the two germline ends. The CDR3 runs 15 residues. For the CDR3, the DNA is TGTGCCAGCTCCCGACCGCCCCTAGGCGGCTACGAGCAGTACTTC. Its translation: CASSRPPLGGYEQYF.

This chain connects TRBV11-1 to TRBJ2-3; TRBD2 aligns across 15 bases. The CDR3 totals 16 residues. Germline-derived CDR1 and CDR2 are SGHAT and FQDESV (reference sequence). V lost 6 bases and J lost 5; bases outside the gene matches: 6. The CDR3 loop is CASSWGLAGGGDTQYF. As DNA, the CDR3 is TGTGCCAGCAGTTGGGGACTAGCGGGAGGTGGAGATACGCAGTATTTT.

This clone has a count of ten or more. CDR3 sequence (DNA): TGTGCCAGCAGGAGGTTGGGTGGCAATCAGCCCCAGCATTTT. Its protein is CASRRLGGNQPQHF. The chain combines TRBV27 with TRBJ1-5; D is undetermined. Trimming shortened V by 6 bases and J by 2 bases, and 11 bases separated the two germline ends. Germline CDR1 MNHEY, CDR2 SMNVEV (reference sequence). The CDR3 covers 14 residues.

The rearrangement joins TRBV7-8 to TRBJ2-6; 9 bases align to TRBD2. Germline values: CDR1 SGHVS, CDR2 FQNEAQ. The CDR3 runs to 18 residues. V lost 5 bases and J lost 0; bases outside the gene matches: 8. The CDR3 DNA is TGTGCCAGCAGCCGCGGACTAGCGTCACGCTCTGGGGCCAACGTCCTGACTTTC. As protein: CASSRGLASRSGANVLTF.

This chain connects TRBV5-6 to TRBJ1-4, with a weak D call TRBD1 (5 bases). The CDR3 is 14 amino acids. CDR1 and CDR2 from the germline V gene are SGHDT and YYEEEE. The V end lost 0 bases, the J end lost 5 bases, and 8 bases lay between the germline ends. The CDR3 loop reads CASSLDRRNEKLFF. DNA for the CDR3: TGTGCCAGCAGCTTGGACAGGCGGAATGAAAAACTGTTTTTT.

The chain uses TRBV24-1 and TRBJ2-3; tentatively, D is TRBD1 (7 bases). The CDR3 has 14 residues. Germline loops: CDR1 KGHDR, CDR2 SFDVKD. V shed 4 bases and J shed 6 bases, with 13 bases lying between them. The chain's CDR3 is CATSDRGALDTQYF. The CDR3 nucleotides are TGTGCCACCAGTGACAGGGGGGCCTTGGATACGCAGTATTTT.

This clone was recorded a few times. This rearrangement joins TRBV18 to TRBJ2-1; 8 nucleotides line up with TRBD2. Germline loops: CDR1 KGHSH, CDR2 LQKENI. The CDR3 is 15 residues long. V was pared by 3 bases and J by 7 bases, with 8 bases of the junction left unmatched. In DNA, the CDR3 is TGTGCCAGCTCACCTCAAGCGGGAGTGGGGAATGAGCAGTTCTTC. Encoded protein: CASSPQAGVGNEQFF.

As DNA, the CDR3 is TGTGCCAGCAGCTTGATCCGGGCCTACGAGCAGTACTTC. This codes for CASSLIRAYEQYF. The chain links TRBV5-6 to TRBJ2-7; D not resolved. Germline V CDR1 and CDR2: SGHDT, YYEEEE. Trimming removed 1 base from V and 2 bases from J, with 7 bases in between. The CDR3 runs 13 residues. The full variable domain, with the rest looked up from reference TRBV5-6 and TRBJ2-7, is DAGVTQSPTHLIKTRGQQVTLRCSPKSGHDTVSWYQQALGQGPQFIFQYYEEEERQRGNFPDRFSGHQFPNYSSELNVNALLLGDSALYLCASSLIRAYEQYFGPGTRLTVT.

The genes are TRBV5-1 and TRBJ2-7; a weak D match, TRBD1 (6 bases). The germline gives CDR1 SGHRS, CDR2 YFSETQ. Deletions cut 1 base from V and 5 bases from J, with 13 bases between. The CDR3 covers 14 residues. The CDR3 DNA sequence: TGCGCCAGCAGCTTGCTAGGGGGTGAGGACGAGCAGTACGTC. Protein product: CASSLLGGEDEQYV.

The rearrangement joins TRBV5-6 to TRBJ1-1; D possibly corresponds to TRBD1 (5 bases). There are 14 residues in the CDR3. Germline CDR1 and CDR2: SGHDT and YYEEEE. Trimming removed 4 bases from V and 7 bases from J, with 17 bases in between. The CDR3 sequence: CASSPWGVSDEAFF. The DNA for the CDR3 is TGTGCCAGCAGCCCATGGGGGGTGTCAGATGAAGCTTTCTTT. Full variable domain (remainder filled in from reference TRBV5-6 and TRBJ1-1): DAGVTQSPTHLIKTRGQQVTLRCSPKSGHDTVSWYQQALGQGPQFIFQYYEEEERQRGNFPDRFSGHQFPNYSSELNVNALLLGDSALYLCASSPWGVSDEAFFGQGTRLTVV.

V usage is TRBV7-9 and J usage is TRBJ2-5; maybe TRBD2 (6 bases). The ends were cut back, 6 bases at V and 1 base at J, with 18 bases in the middle. Germline V lookup: CDR1 SEHNR, CDR2 FQNEAQ (reference sequence). CDR3 length: 16 amino acids. The CDR3 DNA sequence: TGTGCCAGCAGTTCCCCTTGGTGGGACTCCCAAGAGACCCAGTACTTC. As protein: CASSSPWWDSQETQYF.

The rearrangement uses TRBV10-3 and TRBJ2-2; unclear D gene. The CDR3 totals 20 residues. V lost 0 bases and J 1 base, leaving 21 bases between the germline ends. In germline, CDR1 is ENHRY, CDR2 SYGVKD. CDR3 bases: TGTGCCATCAGTGAGTCCCATCGCCTTGTAGAGTCGGGGAACACCGGGGAGCTGTTTTTT. This gives the protein CAISESHRLVESGNTGELFF.

The chain employs TRBV6-6 and TRBJ2-7; D is possibly TRBD2 (7 bases). CDR1 is MNHNY, CDR2 SVGAGI, per germline (reference sequence). The CDR3 runs 17 residues. The V end lost 5 bases, the J end lost 2 bases, and 22 bases lay between the germline ends. CDR3 protein: CASSHPGGGVEAYEQYF. The DNA of the CDR3 is TGTGCCAGCAGTCACCCGGGGGGCGGGGTGGAGGCCTACGAGCAGTACTTC.